Listed here is a single T cell receptor beta chain. 13 Jbeta primers and 60 Vbeta primers were used for the PCR. Produced via immunoSEQ multiplex PCR; TCRdb's table is partial and in-frame only. Its table records around 42,000 clones. This sample stems from a study of cytomegalovirus exposure and HLA in healthy donors. The CDR3 is made up of 14 amino acids. V gave up 2 bases and J gave up 3 bases, with 11 bases separating them. In germline, CDR1 is SNHLY, CDR2 FYNNEI. The chain joins TRBV2 to TRBJ2-7, with unresolved D. Sequenced: PBMCs. The source of this sequence is a man aged 25 to 40 in good health and CMV-seronegative. CDR3 DNA sequence: TGTGCCAGCAGTGAACCGGTCCGTCTCTACGAGCAGTACTTC. Translated: CASSEPVRLYEQYF.